One sample yielded the 19 T cell receptor beta chains listed below, sequenced in a study of blood T cell repertoires in COVID-19. Profiled with immunoSEQ multiplex PCR; TCRdb holds only in-frame clones, not every one. The sample has some 150,000 clones, 80% to 85% seen once. Sequencing was performed on peripheral blood. These receptors all come from a human donor in a cohort sampled during active COVID-19.

This CDR3 reads CASSPRGGGTDTQYF. In DNA, the CDR3 is TGTGCCAGCAGTCCGCGGGGTGGGGGCACAGATACGCAGTATTTT. The gene calls are TRBV6-2 or TRBV6-3 and TRBJ2-3; tentative D call: TRBD2 (6 bases). CDR1 and CDR2 from the germline V gene are MNHEY and SVGEGT. The CDR3 is 15 residues long. The germline V and J ends were trimmed by 5 bases and 1 base, with 13 bases remaining between them.

This chain connects TRBV6-5 to TRBJ1-2, with D tentatively TRBD1 (5 bases). The CDR3 extends over 12 amino acids. Germline V gene lookup returns CDR1 MNHEY and CDR2 SVGAGI. V was pared by 6 bases and J by 3 bases, with 8 bases between. The CDR3 DNA reads TGTGCCAGCAGCGGCAGGGACTATGGCTACACCTTC. The encoded protein is CASSGRDYGYTF.

The chain employs TRBV6-5 and TRBJ1-1; 9 bases line up with TRBD1. The CDR3 totals 15 residues. Germline assignment: CDR1 MNHEY and CDR2 SVGAGI. J lost 5 bases, V lost 2 bases, and 6 bases had no gene match. Written as DNA, the CDR3 is TGTGCCAGCAGTTACCACGGACAGGGGCGGACTGAAGCTTTCTTT. Protein: CASSYHGQGRTEAFF.

The sample holds a few counts of this clone. This sequence joins TRBV3-1 (or the pseudogene TRBV3-2) and TRBJ2-7, with D perhaps matching TRBD2 (6 bases). The CDR3 loop spans 15 amino acids. Germline-derived CDR1 and CDR2 are LGHDT and YNNKEL (reference sequence). The V gene lost 0 bases and the J gene lost 4 bases, with 13 bases spanning the gap. The CDR3 region is CASSQDSLGRYEQYF. CDR3 nucleotides: TGTGCCAGCAGCCAAGATTCGCTGGGGAGGTACGAGCAGTACTTC.

This clone is a singleton in its sample. The CDR3 DNA reads as TGTGCCAGCAGGGTTAGCGGCGGGGCCGTGAATCAGCCCCAGCATTTT. It is translated as CASRVSGGAVNQPQHF. The rearrangement uses TRBV27 and TRBJ1-5; a weak D match, TRBD1 (5 bases). V shed 6 bases and J shed 4 bases, with 19 bases lying between them. From germline, CDR1 is MNHEY and CDR2 SMNVEV (reference sequence). This CDR3 has 16 amino acids.

V gene TRBV4-1 combines with J gene TRBJ1-5; no firm D call. The V end was cut by 2 bases, the J end by 1 base, with 9 bases between. CDR1 and CDR2 from the germline V gene are MGHRA and YSYEKL. CDR3 length: 15 residues. DNA of the CDR3: TGCGCCAGCAGCCAACTTCGGTTAAGCAATCAGCCCCAGCATTTT. Its translation is CASSQLRLSNQPQHF.

This clone appeared a single time. The chain's CDR3 is CASSGLTTEAFF. In DNA, the CDR3 is TGTGCCAGCAGTGGGCTTACCACTGAAGCTTTCTTT. The V and J genes are TRBV25-1 and TRBJ1-1; D unresolved. Germline CDR1 MGHDK, CDR2 SYGVNS. This CDR3 has 12 amino acids. V was clipped by 4 bases and J by 4 bases, with 7 bases between them. The variable domain in full, with the rest retrieved from reference TRBV25-1 and TRBJ1-1, is EADIYQTPRYLVIGTGKKITLECSQTMGHDKMYWYQQDPGMELHLIHYSYGVNSTEKGDLSSESTVSRIRTEHFPLTLESARPSHTSQYLCASSGLTTEAFFGQGTRLTVV.

The chain is built from TRBV25-1 and TRBJ1-6, with TRBD1 as a possible D gene (5 bases). This CDR3 is 13 amino acids long. Trimming removed 8 bases from V and 9 bases from J, with 14 bases in between. Germline V CDR1 and CDR2: MGHDK, SYGVNS. In DNA, the CDR3 is TGTGCCAGCCGGGGGGACTCGGCTTCACCCCTCCACTTT. As protein: CASRGDSASPLHF.

This chain links TRBV3-1 (or the pseudogene TRBV3-2) with TRBJ2-7; TRBD1 aligns across 7 bases. The CDR3 length is 15 residues. With V trimmed by 4 bases and J by 0 bases, 6 bases remained unmatched. Germline-derived CDR1 and CDR2 are LGHDT and YNNKEL (reference sequence). In DNA form, the CDR3 reads TGTGCCAGCAGCCGACCGGACAGGTTCTCCTACGAGCAGTACTTC. Translation gives CASSRPDRFSYEQYF.

With respect to this clone: The sample has other DNA sequences that encode this CDR3 too. The V and J genes are TRBV6-5 and TRBJ1-2, with D possibly TRBD1 on 5 matching bases. V lost 6 bases to trimming and J lost 5 bases, with 13 bases between them. Germline CDR1 is MNHEY and CDR2 is SVGAGI. This CDR3 has 13 residues. DNA for the CDR3: TGTGCCAGCAGGGGACTTGGGGGGTATGGCTACACCTTC. It specifies CASRGLGGYGYTF.

V gene TRBV3-1 (or the pseudogene TRBV3-2) combines with J gene TRBJ2-4; D not certain. V dropped 1 base and J dropped 0 bases, with 13 bases sitting between them. The CDR3 is 17 residues long. CDR1 and CDR2 from the germline V gene are LGHDT and YNNKEL (reference sequence). This chain's CDR3 is CASSQALERVAKNIQYF. CDR3 nucleotide sequence: TGTGCCAGCAGCCAAGCCCTAGAGCGAGTAGCCAAAAACATTCAGTACTTC.

The chain employs TRBV4-3 and TRBJ2-2, with 14 bases identical to TRBD2. The CDR3 covers 17 residues. Germline CDR1 is LGHNA and CDR2 is YSLEER. Unmatched junction bases numbered 8, after V lost 4 bases and J lost 7 bases. CDR3 sequence reads: CASSLWTSGGFGGELFF. The CDR3 DNA is TGCGCCAGCAGCCTCTGGACTAGCGGGGGGTTCGGCGGGGAGCTGTTTTTT.

This chain uses TRBV9 with TRBJ2-3; TRBD2 agrees at 9 bases. Germline CDR1 and CDR2: SGDLS and YYNGEE. V shed 0 bases, J shed 3 bases, and the junction held 5 bases outside the gene matches. The CDR3 contains 16 residues. This CDR3 reads CASSVVGRGGTDTQYF. Here the CDR3 DNA reads TGTGCCAGCAGCGTAGTAGGGCGGGGGGGAACAGATACGCAGTATTTT.

This clone has more than one count but fewer than ten. V and J are TRBV5-1 and TRBJ2-1; D remains unclear. The CDR3 length is 13 residues. Germline V gene data show CDR1 as SGHRS and CDR2 as YFSETQ. V lost 0 bases and J 4 bases, leaving 5 bases between the germline ends. This chain's CDR3 is CASSLGLYNEQFF. The CDR3 nucleotides are TGCGCCAGCAGCTTGGGACTGTACAATGAGCAGTTCTTC.

This clone turned up a few times. The rearrangement uses TRBV10-3 and TRBJ1-1; D is possibly TRBD1 (5 bases). Looked up from germline, CDR1 is ENHRY and CDR2 is SYGVKD. The CDR3 is made up of 13 amino acids. Trimming pared 0 bases from V and 8 bases from J, leaving 10 bases between. Written as DNA, the CDR3 is TGTGCCATCAGTGAGTCAAGGGGAGGCGAAGCTTTCTTT. It translates to CAISESRGGEAFF.

The gene calls are TRBV7-2 and TRBJ1-6; 8 bases are a match to TRBD1. The V and J ends lost 4 bases and 9 bases, in that order; junction bases with no gene match: 8. Germline V gene data show CDR1 as SGHTA and CDR2 as FQGNSA. This CDR3 contains 15 residues. Written as DNA, the CDR3 is TGTGCCAGCAGCTCCCAAGGACAGGGTGGTTCACCCCTCCACTTT. Its translation: CASSSQGQGGSPLHF.

The chain employs TRBV6-5 and TRBJ1-4; weak D call: TRBD1 (5 bases). From germline, CDR1 is MNHEY and CDR2 SVGAGI. CDR3 length equals 14 residues. V was cut by 8 bases and J by 8 bases, with 18 bases left in between. The CDR3 DNA is TGTGCCAGCGCATCCCGGGGGGAGGGAGAAAAACTGTTTTTT. Translated: CASASRGEGEKLFF.

The gene calls are TRBV6-5 and TRBJ1-2; 8 nucleotides match TRBD1. Germline trimming cut 6 bases from V and 0 bases from J; bases unmatched to any gene: 6. The length of the CDR3 is 15 residues. Germline V gene sequence: CDR1 MNHEY, CDR2 SVGAGI. The CDR3 reads CASRDTGGPNYGYTF. CDR3 nucleotides: TGTGCCAGCAGAGATACAGGGGGGCCTAACTATGGCTACACCTTC.

The V call is TRBV24-1, the J call TRBJ1-1, with 8 bases identical to TRBD1. The germline V gene has CDR1 KGHDR and CDR2 SFDVKD. The CDR3 covers 16 residues. The V segment lost 4 bases and the J segment 4 bases; nucleotides outside the gene matches: 10. DNA of the CDR3: TGTGCCACCAGTGAGTCCCCGGTTACAGGGGGCACTGAAGCTTTCTTT. As protein: CATSESPVTGGTEAFF.